The clone carrying this T cell receptor beta chain was seen repeatedly, ten times or more. This sample was included in a study of T cells in Graves' hyperthyroidism and ophthalmopathy. The source material, RNA transcripts, was used to amplify TCR beta CDR3 regions. The primer set for the first-round RT-PCR of the TCR CDR3 was HTBI. One entry per CDR3 protein, called by TCRdb with MiXCR from the multiplex PCR reads. Of hundreds of thousands of distinct CDR3 sequences in the sample, under 20% were seen once. This CDR3 has 17 amino acids. Germline CDR1 is SNHLY and CDR2 is FYNNEI. Trimming removed 5 bases from V and 0 bases from J; junction bases left unmatched: 5. Each diagnosis was grounded in clinical symptoms, serum thyroxine and TRAb, thyroid ultrasound, and orbital computed tomography.

The rearrangement links TRBV2 to TRBJ2-6, with 9 bases lining up with TRBD1. The clonotype was recovered from a woman aged 25 to 39 with Graves' hyperthyroidism. Input material: blood. The DNA of the CDR3 is TGTGCCAGCAGTCCGGGACAGGGACGCTCTGGGGCCAACGTCCTGACTTTC. Protein: CASSPGQGRSGANVLTF.